This T cell receptor beta chain derives from a study of shared clonotypes between healthy human individuals. Study results and limitations: Compared with clonotypes that all four donors shared, non-shared clonotypes had lower generation probabilities. Naive subsets tended to show greater estimated richness than memory subsets.

Sequenced by immunoSEQ multiplex PCR; TCRdb stores in-frame clones only, minus some. Of about 2.3 million clones listed, around 93% are singletons. CD4+ cells were split into CD45RA+ naive and CD45RA-negative memory subsets. Germline V gives CDR1 SGDLS, CDR2 YYNGEE. The CDR3 runs to 14 residues. Trimming pared 4 bases from V and 5 bases from J, leaving 15 bases between. With respect to this clone: Its matching antigen is unknown.

The receptor's source is a young man in good health. Some clones in this sample may be carry-over from other donors' samples. Sequencing was performed on naive CD4+ T cells from PBMCs. Documented subset: CD45RA+ positively selected. This chain uses TRBV9 with TRBJ2-5, with a weak D call TRBD1 (6 bases). The CDR3 DNA follows: TGTGCCAGCAGCTCAACAGGGTGGCGGGAGACCCAGTACTTC. Its protein product is CASSSTGWRETQYF.